The 25 T cell receptor beta chains in this list originate from one sample, sequenced in a study of blood T cell repertoires in COVID-19 (dated by TCRdb to the early 2020s). Receptor amplification or capture employed the immunoSEQ multiplex PCR assay. What TCRdb holds here is the immuneACCESS table cut down to in-frame rearrangements. Part of the clones is not present; checked against another copy, under half of the missing clones reflect an unresolved V gene, and the others are unexplained. This sample lists roughly 150,000 clones; around 80% were detected once. The leading ten clones occupy 5.2% of the sample. The source material was PBMCs or T cells enriched from blood (not recorded which). Receptors were obtained from a man between 65 and 85 years old who had been exposed to COVID-19.

The chain uses TRBV19 and TRBJ1-2; D perhaps matches TRBD1 (6 bases). Trimming stripped 8 bases from V and 4 bases from J, with 17 bases between. In germline, CDR1 is LNHDA, CDR2 SQIVND (reference sequence). The CDR3 runs to 14 residues. This CDR3 is CASATGPTGYGYTF. CDR3 DNA sequence: TGTGCCAGTGCTACAGGGCCAACGGGCTATGGCTACACCTTC.

The chain links TRBV7-8 to TRBJ2-5, with a tentative D call TRBD2 (6 bases). Germline V gene data show CDR1 as SGHVS and CDR2 as FQNEAQ. V was pared by 4 bases and J by 5 bases, with 20 bases between. CDR3 length equals 16 residues. The CDR3 loop reads CASSSTPLAWAETQYF. The CDR3 region has the DNA TGTGCCAGCAGCTCGACCCCCCTAGCGTGGGCGGAGACCCAGTACTTC.

The rearrangement uses TRBV4-1 and TRBJ1-2, with D maybe TRBD1 (6 bases). V was shortened by 5 bases and J by 2 bases, with 15 bases between the two germline ends. Germline-derived CDR1 and CDR2 are MGHRA and YSYEKL. This CDR3 region has 15 residues. The CDR3 loop reads CASSNYRDSNYGYTF. CDR3 bases: TGCGCCAGCAGCAACTACAGGGATAGCAACTATGGCTACACCTTC.

The chain employs TRBV7-2 and TRBJ2-4, with a weak D call TRBD1 (6 bases). Germline V CDR1 and CDR2: SGHTA, FQGNSA. V lost 3 bases and J lost 7, with 13 bases in between. The CDR3 is made up of 14 amino acids. CDR3 coding DNA: TGTGCCAGCAGCTTGCAGGGGTCGAGGAACATTCAGTACTTC. It is translated as CASSLQGSRNIQYF.

The chain couples TRBV30 to TRBJ2-5; 16 bases line up with TRBD2. V trimming: 1 base; J trimming: 5 bases; junction bases outside the gene matches: 10. This CDR3 is 18 amino acids long. Germline loops: CDR1 GTSNPN, CDR2 SVGIG (reference sequence). CDR3 sequence: CAWSAGGLAGGRLETQYF. The DNA for the CDR3 is TGTGCCTGGAGTGCTGGGGGACTAGCGGGGGGGCGTTTGGAGACCCAGTACTTC.

This chain joins TRBV5-6 and TRBJ1-2, with a tentative D call TRBD1 (6 bases). The CDR3 runs 14 residues. Trimming left V 4 bases short and J 6 bases short, with 16 bases between. Germline V gives CDR1 SGHDT, CDR2 YYEEEE. The CDR3 DNA is TGTGCCAGCAGCGGGGACACCACTTTCGATGGCTACACCTTC. It encodes CASSGDTTFDGYTF.

The table lists this clone with a few counts. The chain recombines TRBV28 with TRBJ2-6; no definite D call. Germline lookup yields CDR1 MDHEN and CDR2 SYDVKM. This CDR3 region has 14 residues. V dropped 8 bases and J dropped 0 bases, with 8 bases sitting between them. DNA for the CDR3: TGTGCCAGCCGACTGTCCTCTGGGGCCAACGTCCTGACTTTC. It encodes CASRLSSGANVLTF.

There are a few counts of this clone. The chain has TRBV12-3 or TRBV12-4 and TRBJ1-2; D is unresolved. V was cut by 6 bases and J by 8 bases, with 16 bases left in between. The CDR3 is 13 amino acids. The CDR3 sequence is CASSPNTPPGYTF. The CDR3 DNA reads as TGTGCCAGCAGCCCAAACACCCCCCCCGGCTACACCTTC.

The chain joins TRBV2 to TRBJ2-7; a possible D gene is TRBD2 (6 bases). This CDR3 region has 12 residues. V lost 10 bases to trimming and J lost 7 bases, with 17 bases between them. Germline V gene sequence: CDR1 SNHLY, CDR2 FYNNEI. The CDR3, as DNA: TGTGCCATCCGATTATTTCTAGCGGAGCAGTACTTC. Translating it yields CAIRLFLAEQYF.

V usage is TRBV6-2 or TRBV6-3 and J usage is TRBJ2-7; D is perhaps TRBD1 (7 bases). Germline V CDR1 and CDR2: MNHEY, SVGEGT. V lost 6 bases and J lost 6, with 12 bases in between. This CDR3 region has 12 residues. CDR3 DNA: TGTGCCAGCAGCCCCAGGGGGGTCGAGCAGTACTTC. It specifies CASSPRGVEQYF.

The rearrangement uses TRBV9 and TRBJ1-2; 9 nucleotides align to TRBD1. After removal of 0 bases from V and 6 bases from J, the junction contained 0 bases not matched to a gene. The V gene's germline CDR1 is SGDLS and CDR2 YYNGEE. The CDR3 loop spans 13 amino acids. This CDR3 is CASSVGDRDGYTF. DNA for the CDR3: TGTGCCAGCAGCGTAGGGGACAGGGATGGCTACACCTTC.

CDR3 loop: CASSVAGGGTDTQYF. In nucleotides, the CDR3 is TGTGCCAGCAGCGTAGCGGGGGGCGGCACAGATACGCAGTATTTT. The chain joins TRBV9 to TRBJ2-3; tentatively, D is TRBD2 (7 bases). Between the trimmed V and J ends, which lost 0 bases and 1 base, there was a span of 9 bases. The germline gives CDR1 SGDLS, CDR2 YYNGEE. This CDR3 region has 15 residues.

The chain links TRBV11-1 to TRBJ2-1; D remains ambiguous. Deletions cut 2 bases from V and 4 bases from J, with 6 bases between. The CDR3 consists of 13 residues. From germline, CDR1 is SGHAT and CDR2 FQDESV (reference sequence). The CDR3 here is CASSLFSYNEQFF. CDR3 coding DNA: TGTGCCAGCAGCTTATTCAGTTACAATGAGCAGTTCTTC. The variable domain in full, completed from reference TRBV11-1 and TRBJ2-1, reads EAEVAQSPRYKITEKSQAVAFWCDPISGHATLYWYRQILGQGPELLVQFQDESVVDDSQLPKDRFSAERLKGVDSTLKIQPAELGDSAMYLCASSLFSYNEQFFGPGTRLTVL.

V is TRBV4-1 and J is TRBJ1-4, with D unresolved. Germline loops: CDR1 MGHRA, CDR2 YSYEKL. Trimming pared 7 bases from V and 6 bases from J, leaving 15 bases between. This CDR3 region has 14 residues. CDR3 sequence (DNA): TGCGCCAGCAACCGGGGAGGCACCGATGAAAAACTGTTTTTT. Encoded protein: CASNRGGTDEKLFF.

This chain joins TRBV9 and TRBJ1-1; no clear D gene. The CDR3 totals 15 residues. Germline CDR1 is SGDLS and CDR2 is YYNGEE. V was trimmed by 3 bases and J by 3 bases, leaving 15 bases between them. The CDR3 protein is CASSATFNGDTEAFF. Here the CDR3 DNA reads TGTGCCAGCAGCGCAACATTCAATGGTGACACTGAAGCTTTCTTT.

The chain links TRBV29-1 to TRBJ1-3; 12 bases are shared with TRBD1. V was clipped by 6 bases and J by 3 bases; unmatched bases: 6. The CDR3 spans 15 residues. Germline V gives CDR1 SQVTM, CDR2 ANQGSEA. The CDR3 region has the DNA TGCAGCGTCGGCGGGACAGGGGGCATTGGAAACACCATATATTTT. Translating it yields CSVGGTGGIGNTIYF.

DNA of the CDR3: TGTGCCAGCAGTGACTGGGGACAGAACCTGAGGGAGCAGTACTTC. It is translated as CASSDWGQNLREQYF. This sequence joins TRBV11-2 and TRBJ2-7; the match to TRBD1 covers 7 bases. V lost 6 bases, J lost 7 bases, and 15 bases stayed unmatched. CDR1 and CDR2 (germline): SGHAT, FQNNGV. The CDR3 runs to 15 residues.

This sequence joins TRBV2 and TRBJ1-1; D might be TRBD1 (6 bases). CDR1 and CDR2 from the germline V gene are SNHLY and FYNNEI. Trimming took 4 bases from V and 4 from J, leaving 22 bases between them. The CDR3 is 17 residues long. The DNA of the CDR3 is TGTGCCAGCAGTGTGTCGGGACAAAGTATTGTAGGCACTGAAGCTTTCTTT. Protein: CASSVSGQSIVGTEAFF.

The chain couples TRBV11-2 to TRBJ1-4; D not resolved. Trimming cost V 4 bases and J 7 bases, with 16 bases left between them. CDR1 is SGHAT, CDR2 FQNNGV, per germline. There are 15 residues in the CDR3. The CDR3 DNA sequence: TGTGCCAGCAGCTCCCCCCAGCGGGCTGTTGAAAAACTGTTTTTT. Its protein product is CASSSPQRAVEKLFF.

The rearrangement joins TRBV24-1 to TRBJ2-1; D is unclear. V lost 7 bases to trimming and J lost 1 base, with 7 bases between them. The V gene's germline CDR1 is KGHDR and CDR2 SFDVKD. The CDR3 covers 13 residues. The CDR3 DNA reads TGTGCCACCAGGGATGCGTCCTACAATGAGCAGTTCTTC. As protein: CATRDASYNEQFF.

The V and J genes are TRBV9 and TRBJ2-7; D is unclear. This CDR3 has 15 residues. V dropped 1 base and J dropped 2 bases, with 13 bases sitting between them. Germline V gene data show CDR1 as SGDLS and CDR2 as YYNGEE. The CDR3 coding sequence is TGTGCCAGCAGCGTATCACAGAAGATCCCCTACGAGCAGTACTTC. It codes for CASSVSQKIPYEQYF.

DNA for the CDR3: TGTGCCAGCAGTGAACCAACAGGGGGCTCGGGGGAGCTGTTTTTT. It is translated as CASSEPTGGSGELFF. V and J are TRBV25-1 and TRBJ2-2; 9 bases are a match to TRBD1. The CDR3 length is 15 residues. Germline assignment: CDR1 MGHDK and CDR2 SYGVNS. The J segment lost 8 bases and the V segment lost 2 bases, leaving 6 bases of the junction unmatched.

The V and J genes are TRBV28 and TRBJ2-7; 7 nucleotides align to TRBD1. The CDR3 loop spans 16 amino acids. Germline CDR1 and CDR2: MDHEN and SYDVKM. With 5 bases clipped from V and 2 bases from J, the junction kept 12 bases outside the gene matches. Here the CDR3 DNA reads TGTGCCAGCAGTAAGATAGGGACAGTAAAAGCCTACGAGCAGTACTTC. Translated: CASSKIGTVKAYEQYF.

CDR3 sequence reads: CASRSWGRTNYGYTF. The DNA for the CDR3 is TGTGCCAGCCGTAGTTGGGGCAGAACTAACTATGGCTACACCTTC. The V call is TRBV5-5, the J call TRBJ1-2; TRBD1 is a possible D gene (5 bases). Germline CDR1 reads SGHKS; CDR2 reads YYEKEE (reference sequence). CDR3 length: 15 amino acids. Trimming cost V 7 bases and J 0 bases, with 16 bases left between them.

This chain uses TRBV5-1 with TRBJ2-7; a possible D gene is TRBD2 (7 bases). CDR1 and CDR2 from the germline V gene are SGHRS and YFSETQ. This CDR3 has 15 amino acids. Trimming left V 4 bases short and J 3 bases short, with 17 bases between. CDR3 loop: CASSTGGQNYYEQYF. The DNA for the CDR3 is TGCGCCAGCAGCACGGGAGGACAGAACTACTACGAGCAGTACTTC.